One sample yielded the 30 T cell receptor beta chains listed below, sequenced in a study of blood T cell repertoires in COVID-19. Assay: immunoSEQ multiplex PCR; the TCRdb copy retains only in-frame clones and omits some. The repertoire includes over 100,000 clones, 80% of them detected once, and roughly 4.7% sits in the top ten. The sequenced material came from peripheral blood. The receptors derive from a human donor in a cohort sampled during active or convalescent COVID-19.

The chain combines TRBV19 with TRBJ2-1; TRBD2 matches 8 bases. The CDR3 has 16 residues. V shed 8 bases and J 2 bases; nucleotides not matched to a gene: 11. Per germline, CDR1 LNHDA and CDR2 SQIVND (reference sequence). The CDR3 DNA sequence: TGTGCCAGTTGTGGGGGGGCGGGGGGACCCTACAATGAGCAGTTCTTC. Amino acid sequence: CASCGGAGGPYNEQFF.

CDR3 region: CASSVSGNYGYTF. CDR3 sequence (DNA): TGTGCCAGCAGCGTATCAGGGAACTATGGCTACACCTTC. The chain combines TRBV9 with TRBJ1-2; D perhaps matches TRBD1 (5 bases). The ends were cut back, 1 base at V and 2 bases at J, with 6 bases in the middle. Germline assignment: CDR1 SGDLS and CDR2 YYNGEE. The CDR3 spans 13 residues. Combining the CDR3 with reference TRBV9 and TRBJ1-2 gives the whole variable domain DSGVTQTPKHLITATGQRVTLRCSPRSGDLSVYWYQQSLDQGLQFLIQYYNGEERAKGNILERFSAQQFPDLHSELNLSSLELGDSALYFCASSVSGNYGYTFGSGTRLTVV.

J is TRBJ2-7 and V is TRBV7-9; TRBD1 matches 7 bases. CDR1 is SEHNR, CDR2 FQNEAQ, per germline (reference sequence). The junction had 3 bases not matched to a gene; V was cut back by 1 base and J by 3 bases. This CDR3 comprises 14 residues. The CDR3 loop is CASSLGQGVYEQYF. The CDR3 coding sequence is TGTGCCAGCAGCTTAGGGCAGGGGGTCTACGAGCAGTACTTC.

The rearrangement links TRBV12-3 or TRBV12-4 to TRBJ2-1, with D possibly matching TRBD2 (5 bases). The V and J ends lost 5 bases and 5 bases respectively, with 10 bases between them. This CDR3 comprises 13 residues. CDR3 in amino acids: CASSIRRNNEQFF. The CDR3 DNA reads as TGTGCCAGCAGTATCAGGAGGAACAATGAGCAGTTCTTC.

Remarks on this clone: It is likely a read error, because the conserved phenylalanine at the end of the CDR3 is missing. Because the CDR3's place on the DNA is in doubt, the DNA is left out and the CDR3 is given as listed by TCRdb. The chain employs TRBV2 and TRBJ2-3; no DNA check was done on the table's D call, TRBD2. Germline V gene sequence: CDR1 SNHLY, CDR2 FYNNEI. The length of the CDR3 is 13 amino acids, counting both ends. CDR3 protein: CASRETSGGACRP.

This clone was recorded only once. The V call is TRBV7-9, the J call TRBJ2-1; 8 nucleotides agree with TRBD2. After removal of 1 base from V and 8 bases from J, the junction contained 7 bases not matched to a gene. The CDR3 extends over 15 amino acids. Germline loops: CDR1 SEHNR, CDR2 FQNEAQ (reference sequence). CDR3 loop: CASSLEAGAIHEQFF. DNA for the CDR3: TGTGCCAGCAGCTTAGAAGCGGGAGCAATCCATGAGCAGTTCTTC.

The chain links TRBV9 to TRBJ1-3; D perhaps matches TRBD1 (6 bases). In germline, CDR1 is SGDLS, CDR2 YYNGEE. Trimming took off 3 bases at V and 2 bases at J, with 9 bases between the two ends. The CDR3 runs to 14 residues. CDR3 sequence: CASSAGTTGNTIYF. CDR3 coding DNA: TGTGCCAGCAGCGCCGGGACAACTGGAAACACCATATATTTT.

The CDR3 spells CASRGGSSYEQYF. CDR3 DNA sequence: TGCGCCAGCAGGGGAGGGAGCTCCTACGAGCAGTACTTC. V and J are TRBV10-2 and TRBJ2-7; 7 bases are shared with TRBD2. The trim removed 6 bases at V and 0 bases at J, leaving 2 bases unmatched. Germline assignment: CDR1 WSHSY and CDR2 SAAADI. CDR3 size: 13 residues.

The chain links TRBV28 to TRBJ1-1; 7 bases line up with TRBD1. With V trimmed by 5 bases and J by 0 bases, 6 bases remained unmatched. The germline CDR1 and CDR2 sequences are MDHEN and SYDVKM. The CDR3 sequence is 15 residues long. The CDR3 region has the DNA TGTGCCAGCAGTCCCTGGACAGGCCTGAACACTGAAGCTTTCTTT. Translating it yields CASSPWTGLNTEAFF.

This chain's CDR3 is CASSLGQNEKLFF. CDR3 nucleotides: TGTGCCAGCAGCTTAGGGCAGAATGAAAAACTGTTTTTT. V usage is TRBV7-9 and J usage is TRBJ1-4; D is uncertain. Germline-derived CDR1 and CDR2 are SEHNR and FQNEAQ (reference sequence). This CDR3 contains 13 residues. Trimming cost V 1 base and J 5 bases, with 5 bases left between them. Complete variable domain (other parts from reference TRBV7-9 and TRBJ1-4): DTGVSQNPRHKITKRGQNVTFRCDPISEHNRLYWYRQTLGQGPEFLTYFQNEAQLEKSRLLSDRFSAERPKGSFSTLEIQRTEQGDSAMYLCASSLGQNEKLFFGSGTQLSVL.

The genes are TRBV7-2 and TRBJ2-1; 9 nucleotides match TRBD1. The CDR3 consists of 15 residues. CDR1 and CDR2 (germline): SGHTA, FQGNSA. Unmatched junction bases numbered 5, after V lost 5 bases and J lost 3 bases. The CDR3 sequence: CASSGRQGVYNEQFF. The CDR3 coding sequence is TGTGCCAGCAGCGGGCGACAGGGGGTCTACAATGAGCAGTTCTTC.

Only a few counts were recorded for this clone. V is TRBV20-1 and J is TRBJ1-5; no definite D call. The CDR3 is 15 residues long. Trimming left V 3 bases short and J 1 base short, with 13 bases between. In germline, CDR1 is DFQATT, CDR2 SNEGSKA (reference sequence). CDR3 sequence (DNA): TGCAGTGCTAGTGGAGGTCAGATAAGCAATCAGCCCCAGCATTTT. It encodes CSASGGQISNQPQHF.

V usage is TRBV11-2 and J usage is TRBJ2-7, with 9 bases identical to TRBD1. The CDR3 has 17 residues. Germline trimming cut 5 bases from V and 6 bases from J; bases unmatched to any gene: 17. Germline assignment: CDR1 SGHAT and CDR2 FQNNGV. CDR3 region: CASSPRLRTGAGGEQYF. The DNA of the CDR3 is TGTGCCAGCAGCCCCCGATTAAGGACAGGGGCAGGAGGCGAGCAGTACTTC.

The chain recombines TRBV5-4 with TRBJ1-1, with a tentative D call TRBD1 (6 bases). Per the germline V gene, CDR1 is SGHNT and CDR2 is YYREEE (reference sequence). The length of the CDR3 is 16 residues. The V gene lost 0 bases and the J gene lost 1 base, with 13 bases spanning the gap. CDR3 sequence reads: CASSLGGGGWNTEAFF. Here the CDR3 DNA reads TGTGCCAGCAGCTTGGGGGGGGGCGGTTGGAACACTGAAGCTTTCTTT.

The V call is TRBV5-1, the J call TRBJ1-2; TRBD1 is a possible D gene (6 bases). Trimming stripped 6 bases from V and 0 bases from J, with 18 bases between. Per the germline V gene, CDR1 is SGHRS and CDR2 is YFSETQ. This CDR3 comprises 16 residues. The CDR3 nucleotides are TGCGCCAGCACAAGAGCACAGGGAGCTTCTAACTATGGCTACACCTTC. Translating gives CASTRAQGASNYGYTF.

The chain couples TRBV27 to TRBJ1-6; D might be TRBD1 (6 bases). Trimming took off 3 bases at V and 4 bases at J, with 10 bases between the two ends. CDR1 and CDR2 from the germline V gene are MNHEY and SMNVEV (reference sequence). CDR3 length: 15 residues. CDR3: CASSLTGLYNSPLHF. DNA for the CDR3: TGTGCCAGCAGTTTGACAGGTCTATATAATTCACCCCTCCACTTT.

The chain recombines TRBV10-2 with TRBJ2-1; maybe TRBD2 (5 bases). The length of the CDR3 is 16 residues. CDR1 is WSHSY and CDR2 is SAAADI in the germline V gene. V lost 6 bases and J lost 4, with 19 bases in between. The CDR3 here is CASRPPPGLDYNEQFF. The DNA of the CDR3 is TGCGCCAGCAGACCTCCCCCCGGACTGGATTACAATGAGCAGTTCTTC.

The gene calls are TRBV21-1 and TRBJ1-2. TRBV21-1 has pseudogene status. CDR3 length: 13 residues. The CDR3 nucleotides are TGTGCCAGCAGCAAAGGCAGCGGGTATGGCTACACCTTC. Encoded protein: CASSKGSGYGYTF.

The chain links TRBV5-8 to TRBJ2-5; possible D gene TRBD2, 6 bases. V lost 4 bases, J lost 5 bases, and 21 bases lay in between. CDR1 is SGHTS and CDR2 is YDEGEE in the germline V gene. The CDR3 is made up of 16 amino acids. CDR3 in DNA: TGTGCCAGCAGCCCGAGCCGGGTACAGGCGGGGGAGACCCAGTACTTC. It codes for CASSPSRVQAGETQYF.

The chain employs TRBV5-1 and TRBJ2-3, with unresolved D. The CDR3 is 13 residues long. With 3 bases removed from V and 6 bases from J, the gap between germline ends came to 11 bases. Germline assignment: CDR1 SGHRS and CDR2 YFSETQ. The CDR3 protein is CASSYSGFDTQYF. DNA of the CDR3: TGCGCCAGCAGCTATTCAGGATTTGATACGCAGTATTTT.

The genes are TRBV12-3 or TRBV12-4 and TRBJ2-7, with D hard to call. Trimming stripped 5 bases from V and 3 bases from J, with 8 bases between. The CDR3 is 12 residues long. Here the CDR3 DNA reads TGTGCCAGCAGTCTGGTAGTCTACGAGCAGTACTTC. Protein product: CASSLVVYEQYF.

The CDR3 is CASSQEGKFTDTQYF. The CDR3 DNA follows: TGTGCCAGCAGCCAAGAGGGCAAATTCACAGATACGCAGTATTTT. The chain carries TRBV3-1 (or the pseudogene TRBV3-2) and TRBJ2-3; D remains ambiguous. The V gene's germline CDR1 is LGHDT and CDR2 YNNKEL (reference sequence). V was pared by 0 bases and J by 2 bases, with 9 bases between. This CDR3 has 15 residues.

This clone was counted a few times. The rearrangement joins TRBV24-1 to TRBJ2-5; tentatively, D is TRBD2 (5 bases). Trimming left V 5 bases short and J 3 bases short, with 9 bases between. This CDR3 spans 13 amino acids. Per the germline V gene, CDR1 is KGHDR and CDR2 is SFDVKD. CDR3 DNA sequence: TGTGCCACCAGTGGCCCGGGGAAAGAGACCCAGTACTTC. This gives the protein CATSGPGKETQYF.

The rearrangement links TRBV7-2 to TRBJ1-5; 7 bases agree with TRBD1. From germline, CDR1 is SGHTA and CDR2 FQGNSA. V gave up 4 bases and J gave up 2 bases; unmatched junction bases: 5. This CDR3 has 15 amino acids. The CDR3 region is CASSSTGSGNQPQHF. In DNA form, the CDR3 reads TGTGCCAGCAGCTCGACAGGGTCGGGCAATCAGCCCCAGCATTTT.

This clone turned up a few times. The CDR3 region is CASSSQGVDGYTF. The CDR3 DNA reads TGTGCCAGCAGTTCACAGGGGGTAGATGGCTACACCTTC. The chain has TRBV12-3 or TRBV12-4 and TRBJ1-2; 8 bases map to TRBD1. With 4 bases clipped from V and 6 bases from J, the junction kept 4 bases outside the gene matches. The CDR3 has 13 amino acids.

A few counts support this clone. The same CDR3 can be traced to other DNA sequences in this sample. The J gene is TRBJ1-1, the V gene TRBV7-2, with a tentative D call TRBD1 (6 bases). The CDR3 has 14 amino acids. Trimming cost V 4 bases and J 1 base, with 10 bases left between them. Germline CDR1 is SGHTA and CDR2 is FQGNSA. The CDR3 spells CASSSQGGNTEAFF. The DNA of the CDR3 is TGTGCCAGCAGCTCACAGGGTGGGAACACTGAAGCTTTCTTT.

The CDR3 DNA is TGTGCCAGTAGTGGGACAGGATCTAATCAGCCCCAGCATTTT. It specifies CASSGTGSNQPQHF. The chain is built from TRBV19 and TRBJ1-5; 8 bases are shared with TRBD1. The CDR3 is 14 amino acids. V shed 5 bases, J shed 4 bases, and the junction held 4 bases outside the gene matches. CDR1 is LNHDA, CDR2 SQIVND, per germline (reference sequence).

This clone was counted at least ten times. V gene TRBV13 combines with J gene TRBJ2-7; 7 nucleotides line up with TRBD1. This CDR3 is built from 18 residues. Germline V lookup: CDR1 PRHDT, CDR2 FYEKMQ (reference sequence). Losses at the gene ends were 0 bases for V and 4 bases for J; bases not matched to a gene: 15. CDR3 sequence (DNA): TGTGCCAGCAGCTTAGGCCTAGTCGGGGACAGTGGGTGGTACGAGCAGTACTTC. Encoded protein: CASSLGLVGDSGWYEQYF.

This chain uses TRBV28 with TRBJ2-3; D possibly corresponds to TRBD2 (6 bases). The CDR3 covers 13 residues. V lost 6 bases and J lost 2, with 9 bases in between. CDR1 is MDHEN, CDR2 SYDVKM, per germline. CDR3 in amino acids: CASRSDYTDTQYF. The CDR3 coding sequence is TGTGCCAGCAGATCGGACTACACAGATACGCAGTATTTT.

This clone was counted a single time. This chain joins TRBV7-3 and TRBJ2-1; 14 bases line up with TRBD2. The CDR3 has 16 amino acids. Germline-derived CDR1 and CDR2 are SGHTA and FQGTGA. Germline trimming cut 6 bases from V and 6 bases from J; bases unmatched to any gene: 7. CDR3 sequence: CASRHRLAGGSNEQFF. The CDR3 DNA follows: TGTGCCAGCAGACACCGACTAGCGGGAGGGAGCAATGAGCAGTTCTTC.